The next 32 T cell receptor beta chains were all read from a single sample in a study of T cell responses to AZD1222 COVID-19 vaccine. Method: immunoSEQ multiplex PCR; TCRdb's copy keeps in-frame clones and lacks some. The sample consists of about 79,000 clones, 80% to 90% of them appearing once. Here the sequenced sample was peripheral blood, taken 28 days after the second AZD1222 dose. The receptor source for this set is an adult who received the AZD1222 COVID-19 vaccine.

The rearrangement joins TRBV6-5 to TRBJ2-2; a weak D match, TRBD2 (5 bases). Looked up from germline, CDR1 is MNHEY and CDR2 is SVGAGI. The germline V and J ends were trimmed by 6 bases and 4 bases, with 12 bases remaining between them. The CDR3 length is 14 residues. In DNA, the CDR3 is TGTGCCAGCAGACCCGGACTTGTCACCGGGGAGCTGTTTTTT. It is translated as CASRPGLVTGELFF.

V gene TRBV12-3 or TRBV12-4 combines with J gene TRBJ2-1; D might be TRBD2 (5 bases). CDR3 length: 13 amino acids. Trimming pared 8 bases from V and 0 bases from J, leaving 8 bases between. The CDR3 bases are TGTGCCAGCGGGAGAAGCTCCTACAATGAGCAGTTCTTC. Protein: CASGRSSYNEQFF.

The rearrangement links TRBV19 to TRBJ2-3, with 9 positions matching TRBD1. V was pared by 5 bases and J by 2 bases, with 11 bases of the junction left unmatched. Germline CDR1 is LNHDA and CDR2 is SQIVND (reference sequence). This CDR3 region has 17 residues. CDR3 bases: TGTGCCAGTAGTGCGACGACGGGGACAGGGCTCACAGATACGCAGTATTTT. Its protein product is CASSATTGTGLTDTQYF.

This sequence joins TRBV6-6 and TRBJ2-1; the D is unclear. The germline V gene has CDR1 MNHNY and CDR2 SVGAGI (reference sequence). The V and J ends lost 5 bases and 3 bases respectively, with 17 bases between them. CDR3 length: 16 residues. CDR3 protein: CASSRAEAPGYNEQFF. CDR3 sequence (DNA): TGTGCCAGCAGTCGTGCTGAAGCTCCGGGCTACAATGAGCAGTTCTTC.

This clone showed up just a few times. The chain is built from TRBV10-3 and TRBJ2-5; D may be TRBD2 (6 bases). V lost 6 bases to trimming and J lost 2 bases, with 7 bases between them. CDR1 ENHRY and CDR2 SYGVKD come from the germline V gene. The CDR3 is 12 residues long. The CDR3 loop is CAIRGGQETQYF. The CDR3 bases are TGTGCCATCAGGGGGGGTCAAGAGACCCAGTACTTC.

J is TRBJ1-5 and V is TRBV3-1 (or the pseudogene TRBV3-2), with TRBD1 as a possible D gene (6 bases). The ends were cut back, 5 bases at V and 6 bases at J, with 11 bases in the middle. CDR3 length: 13 amino acids. The V gene's germline CDR1 is LGHDT and CDR2 YNNKEL (reference sequence). Here the CDR3 DNA reads TGTGCCAGCAGCTCAGGGGTGGGTCAGCCCCAGCATTTT. Encoded protein: CASSSGVGQPQHF.

There are a few counts of this clone. The chain employs TRBV9 and TRBJ2-1, with 11 bases fitting TRBD2. CDR1 and CDR2 (germline): SGDLS, YYNGEE. The J segment lost 8 bases and the V segment lost 3 bases, leaving 13 bases of the junction unmatched. The CDR3 has 17 amino acids. CDR3 sequence: CASSADFSGRAGDEQFF. CDR3 DNA: TGTGCCAGCAGCGCTGACTTTAGCGGGAGGGCCGGGGATGAGCAGTTCTTC.

The chain recombines TRBV21-1 with TRBJ2-5; the tabulated D call, TRBD2, remains unverified against the DNA. TRBV21-1 is a recognized pseudogene. The CDR3 consists of 14 residues. CDR3 residues: CASSPRTKLETQYF. In DNA form, the CDR3 reads TGTGCCAGCAGCCCCCGGACTAAGCTGGAGACCCAGTACTTC.

The chain uses TRBV7-2 and TRBJ2-6; 8 bases align to TRBD2. This CDR3 contains 19 residues. The V gene end was trimmed by 1 base and the J gene end by 0 bases; junction bases not matched to a gene: 8. In germline, CDR1 is SGHTA, CDR2 FQGNSA. CDR3 sequence reads: CASSLDGGASRSGANVLTF. The CDR3, as DNA: TGTGCCAGCAGCTTAGACGGGGGGGCGAGCCGCTCTGGGGCCAACGTCCTGACTTTC.

This chain joins TRBV12-5 and TRBJ1-1; 7 bases are a match to TRBD1. Germline V lookup: CDR1 LGHNT, CDR2 FRNRAP. The CDR3 sequence is 15 residues long. The trim removed 6 bases at V and 4 bases at J, leaving 11 bases unmatched. The CDR3 coding sequence is TGTGCTAGTGGCCAGATACAGGGGCGAATCACTGAAGCTTTCTTT. Translation gives CASGQIQGRITEAFF. The full variable domain, with the rest looked up from reference TRBV12-5 and TRBJ1-1, is DARVTQTPRHKVTEMGQEVTMRCQPILGHNTVFWYRQTMMQGLELLAYFRNRAPLDDSGMPKDRFSAEMPDATLATLKIQPSEPRDSAVYFCASGQIQGRITEAFFGQGTRLTVV.

DNA of the CDR3: TGTGCCAGCAGTTCGGGACAGGCCACCTACGAGCAGTACTTC. As protein: CASSSGQATYEQYF. This rearrangement joins TRBV28 to TRBJ2-7; 8 nucleotides match TRBD1. This CDR3 contains 14 residues. Germline lookup yields CDR1 MDHEN and CDR2 SYDVKM. J gave up 2 bases and V 4 bases, and 4 bases lay outside the gene matches. Looking up the rest from reference TRBV28 and TRBJ2-7 gives the full variable domain: DVKVTQSSRYLVKRTGEKVFLECVQDMDHENMFWYRQDPGLGLRLIYFSYDVKMKEKGDIPEGYSVSREKKERFSLILESASTNQTSMYLCASSSGQATYEQYFGPGTRLTVT.

The V and J genes are TRBV5-1 and TRBJ2-1, with TRBD2 matching 7 bases. J was trimmed by 6 bases and V by 2 bases; bases with no gene match: 8. Germline CDR1 SGHRS, CDR2 YFSETQ. The CDR3 totals 15 residues. The CDR3 here is CASSFGGTILNEQFF. CDR3 nucleotides: TGCGCCAGCAGCTTCGGCGGGACTATCCTCAATGAGCAGTTCTTC. Based on the CDR3 plus reference TRBV5-1 and TRBJ2-1, the full variable domain is KAGVTQTPRYLIKTRGQQVTLSCSPISGHRSVSWYQQTPGQGLQFLFEYFSETQRNKGNFPGRFSGRQFSNSRSEMNVSTLELGDSALYLCASSFGGTILNEQFFGPGTRLTVL.

The rearrangement uses TRBV5-5 and TRBJ1-2; no definite D call. The V and J ends lost 1 base and 6 bases respectively, with 13 bases between them. The CDR3 spans 14 residues. Germline values: CDR1 SGHKS, CDR2 YYEKEE (reference sequence). The CDR3 spells CASSLSGLGNGYTF. The CDR3, as DNA: TGTGCCAGCAGCTTGTCTGGGTTAGGGAATGGCTACACCTTC. Combining the CDR3 with reference TRBV5-5 and TRBJ1-2 gives the whole variable domain DAGVTQSPTHLIKTRGQQVTLRCSPISGHKSVSWYQQVLGQGPQFIFQYYEKEERGRGNFPDRFSARQFPNYSSELNVNALLLGDSALYLCASSLSGLGNGYTFGSGTRLTVV.

The chain is built from TRBV10-3 and TRBJ1-1; the match to TRBD1 covers 7 bases. The CDR3 is made up of 14 amino acids. The trim removed 2 bases at V and 3 bases at J, leaving 3 bases unmatched. Germline V gene lookup returns CDR1 ENHRY and CDR2 SYGVKD. The CDR3 protein is CAISETDRDTEAFF. The DNA of the CDR3 is TGTGCCATCAGTGAGACAGACAGGGACACTGAAGCTTTCTTT.

This chain uses TRBV5-8 with TRBJ1-6, with 7 bases that match TRBD1. This CDR3 is built from 16 residues. V trimming: 3 bases; J trimming: 6 bases; junction bases outside the gene matches: 9. Germline V CDR1 and CDR2: SGHTS, YDEGEE. The CDR3, as DNA: TGTGCCAGCAGCTCCTATGAGGGACAGCTTAATTCACCCCTCCACTTT. Its protein is CASSSYEGQLNSPLHF.

The rearrangement joins TRBV28 to TRBJ1-5; D gene ambiguous. Germline V gives CDR1 MDHEN, CDR2 SYDVKM. Trimming cost V 8 bases and J 1 base, with 6 bases left between them. The length of the CDR3 is 12 residues. CDR3 DNA: TGTGCCAGCTACGCGAGCAATCAGCCCCAGCATTTT. It encodes CASYASNQPQHF.

The chain employs TRBV18 and TRBJ2-7; 9 nucleotides match TRBD2. The CDR3 spans 13 residues. The germline gives CDR1 KGHSH, CDR2 LQKENI. The V and J ends lost 6 bases and 5 bases, in that order; junction bases with no gene match: 5. CDR3: CASSSGRFNEQYF. The CDR3 DNA reads TGTGCCAGCTCTAGCGGGAGATTCAACGAGCAGTACTTC.

The chain combines TRBV25-1 with TRBJ2-7; 10 bases agree with TRBD1. This CDR3 has 14 amino acids. Germline V gene sequence: CDR1 MGHDK, CDR2 SYGVNS. The ends lost 6 bases at V and 5 bases at J; junction bases unmatched: 7. The CDR3 spells CASSQTGGVNEQYF. The CDR3 bases are TGTGCCAGCAGCCAGACAGGGGGCGTAAACGAGCAGTACTTC.

This clone was seen just once. The chain uses TRBV2 and TRBJ2-5, with D uncertain. CDR3 length equals 12 residues. V was trimmed by 4 bases and J by 5 bases, leaving 8 bases between them. Per the germline V gene, CDR1 is SNHLY and CDR2 is FYNNEI. CDR3 coding DNA: TGTGCCAGCAGTGTCACTTGGGAGACCCAGTACTTC. It encodes CASSVTWETQYF.

The chain couples TRBV6-4 to TRBJ2-1; a possible D gene is TRBD1 (5 bases). The germline V gene has CDR1 MRHNA and CDR2 SNTAGT. V lost 4 bases to trimming and J lost 8 bases, with 12 bases between them. The CDR3 consists of 13 residues. Here the CDR3 reads CASSVDARDEQFF. The CDR3 DNA reads as TGTGCCAGCAGTGTCGACGCCAGGGATGAGCAGTTCTTC.

This chain links TRBV27 with TRBJ1-5, with D uncertain. The germline gives CDR1 MNHEY, CDR2 SMNVEV (reference sequence). Trimming cost V 2 bases and J 1 base, with 3 bases left between them. The CDR3 is 13 residues long. The CDR3 bases are TGTGCCAGCAGTTTAGACAGCAATCAGCCCCAGCATTTT. This translates into CASSLDSNQPQHF.

The chain joins TRBV20-1 to TRBJ2-7, with D possibly TRBD2 on 6 matching bases. The V gene's germline CDR1 is DFQATT and CDR2 SNEGSKA (reference sequence). Trimming removed 3 bases from V and 3 bases from J, with 21 bases in between. This CDR3 spans 16 amino acids. The CDR3 is CSASPSGRVVGYEQYF. CDR3 DNA sequence: TGCAGTGCTAGTCCCTCCGGGAGAGTTGTCGGCTACGAGCAGTACTTC.

The CDR3 nucleotides are TGTGCCAGTACCATCGGACGAGAGCAGTTCTTC. It encodes CASTIGREQFF. V and J are TRBV19 and TRBJ2-1; unclear D gene. The germline V gene has CDR1 LNHDA and CDR2 SQIVND (reference sequence). This CDR3 comprises 11 residues. Trimming shortened V by 7 bases and J by 10 bases, and 11 bases separated the two germline ends.

The chain has TRBV12-3 or TRBV12-4 and TRBJ1-2; D gene uncertain. Trimming shortened V by 8 bases and J by 3 bases, and 10 bases separated the two germline ends. CDR3 length: 12 amino acids. CDR3 sequence reads: CASASAYYGYTF. The CDR3 nucleotides are TGTGCCAGCGCTTCCGCCTACTATGGCTACACCTTC.

The V gene is TRBV19, the J gene TRBJ2-1, with D perhaps matching TRBD1 or TRBD2 (5 bases each). Germline values: CDR1 LNHDA, CDR2 SQIVND (reference sequence). This CDR3 is built from 14 residues. V was shortened by 6 bases and J by 2 bases, with 11 bases between the two germline ends. The CDR3 sequence is CASSRDPTYNEQFF. CDR3 DNA sequence: TGTGCCAGTAGCCGGGACCCTACCTACAATGAGCAGTTCTTC.

The chain combines TRBV28 with TRBJ2-7; D remains ambiguous. CDR3 length equals 15 residues. V was pared by 6 bases and J by 3 bases, with 18 bases between. In germline, CDR1 is MDHEN, CDR2 SYDVKM. CDR3 sequence reads: CASSLSPATNYEQYF. CDR3 DNA: TGTGCCAGCAGCCTCTCCCCCGCCACGAACTACGAGCAGTACTTC.

J is TRBJ2-7 and V is TRBV4-3; D may be TRBD1 or TRBD2 (6 bases each). The CDR3 has 15 amino acids. In germline, CDR1 is LGHNA, CDR2 YSLEER. V was pared by 0 bases and J by 7 bases, with 16 bases between. CDR3: CASSQDMGGAREQYF. The CDR3 DNA follows: TGCGCCAGCAGCCAAGATATGGGGGGCGCGAGGGAGCAGTACTTC.

The rearrangement joins TRBV5-1 to TRBJ2-2; 9 bases are a match to TRBD2. This CDR3 has 16 amino acids. Germline V gene data show CDR1 as SGHRS and CDR2 as YFSETQ. Losses at the gene ends were 5 bases for V and 4 bases for J; bases not matched to a gene: 9. The CDR3 DNA reads TGCGCCAGCAGATCTCCCGTAGCGGGAGCCACCGGGGAGCTGTTTTTT. Translating it yields CASRSPVAGATGELFF. The full variable domain, rest sourced from reference TRBV5-1 and TRBJ2-2, is KAGVTQTPRYLIKTRGQQVTLSCSPISGHRSVSWYQQTPGQGLQFLFEYFSETQRNKGNFPGRFSGRQFSNSRSEMNVSTLELGDSALYLCASRSPVAGATGELFFGEGSRLTVL.

The chain links TRBV3-1 (or the pseudogene TRBV3-2) to TRBJ2-3; D may correspond to TRBD1 or TRBD2 (5 bases each). CDR1 and CDR2 (germline): LGHDT, YNNKEL (reference sequence). The CDR3 covers 17 residues. Deletions cut 0 bases from V and 3 bases from J, with 16 bases between. The CDR3 DNA reads as TGTGCCAGCAGCCAAGAAATAGGGGCCACGGGGACAGATACGCAGTATTTT. It translates to CASSQEIGATGTDTQYF.

The chain uses TRBV19 and TRBJ1-1; tentative D call: TRBD1 (6 bases). The CDR3 has 12 residues. CDR1 is LNHDA, CDR2 SQIVND, per germline (reference sequence). Trimming took 8 bases from V and 6 from J, leaving 13 bases between them. CDR3 sequence (DNA): TGTGCCAGTTATAGGGGGTTTGCTGAAGCTTTCTTT. Its translation is CASYRGFAEAFF.

The genes are TRBV12-3 or TRBV12-4 and TRBJ1-5; D is undetermined. The V end was cut by 6 bases, the J end by 5 bases, with 11 bases between. The CDR3 is 13 residues long. This CDR3 is CASSSQVDQPQHF. As DNA, the CDR3 is TGTGCCAGCAGCTCGCAGGTTGATCAGCCCCAGCATTTT.

The DNA for the CDR3 is TGCGCTTATGATGCTAATCAGCCCCAGCATTTT. It codes for CAYDANQPQHF. V gene TRBV5-1 combines with J gene TRBJ1-5, with unresolved D. This CDR3 has 11 amino acids. CDR1 SGHRS and CDR2 YFSETQ come from the germline V gene.